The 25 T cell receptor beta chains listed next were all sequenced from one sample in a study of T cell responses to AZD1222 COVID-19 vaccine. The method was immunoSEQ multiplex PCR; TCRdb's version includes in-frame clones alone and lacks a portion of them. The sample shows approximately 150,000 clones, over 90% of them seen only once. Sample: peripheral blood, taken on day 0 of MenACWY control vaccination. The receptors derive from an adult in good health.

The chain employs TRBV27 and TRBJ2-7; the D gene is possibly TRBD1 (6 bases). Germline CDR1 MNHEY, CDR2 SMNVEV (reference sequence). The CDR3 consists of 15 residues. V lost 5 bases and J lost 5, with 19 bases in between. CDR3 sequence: CASSTHRAGGDEQYF. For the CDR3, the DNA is TGTGCCAGCAGTACCCACAGGGCCGGAGGTGACGAGCAGTACTTC.

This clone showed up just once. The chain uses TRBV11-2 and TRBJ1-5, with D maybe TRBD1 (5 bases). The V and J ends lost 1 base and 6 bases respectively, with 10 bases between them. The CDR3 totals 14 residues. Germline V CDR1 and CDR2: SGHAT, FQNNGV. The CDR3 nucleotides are TGTGCCAGCAGCTTAGCGGGGGGGGTTCAGCCCCAGCATTTT. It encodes CASSLAGGVQPQHF.

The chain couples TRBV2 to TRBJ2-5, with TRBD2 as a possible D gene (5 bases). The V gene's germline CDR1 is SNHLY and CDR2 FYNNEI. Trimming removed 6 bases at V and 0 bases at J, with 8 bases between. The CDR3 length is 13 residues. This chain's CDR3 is CASSAGNQETQYF. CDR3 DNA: TGTGCCAGCAGCGCCGGGAACCAAGAGACCCAGTACTTC. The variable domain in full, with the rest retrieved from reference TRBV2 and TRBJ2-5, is EPEVTQTPSHQVTQMGQEVILRCVPISNHLYFYWYRQILGQKVEFLVSFYNNEISEKSEIFDDQFSVERPDGSNFTLKIRSTKLEDSAMYFCASSAGNQETQYFGPGTRLLVL.

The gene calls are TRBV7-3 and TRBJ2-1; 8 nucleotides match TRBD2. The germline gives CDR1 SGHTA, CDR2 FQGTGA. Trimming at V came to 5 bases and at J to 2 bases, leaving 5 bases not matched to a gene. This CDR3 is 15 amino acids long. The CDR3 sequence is CASSLSGGPYNEQFF. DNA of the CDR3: TGTGCCAGCAGCCTAAGCGGGGGTCCCTACAATGAGCAGTTCTTC.

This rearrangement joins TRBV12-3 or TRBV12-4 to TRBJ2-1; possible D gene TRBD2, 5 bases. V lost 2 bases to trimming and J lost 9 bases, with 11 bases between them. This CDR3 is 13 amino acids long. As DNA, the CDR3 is TGTGCCAGCAGTTTAACCCGGGGATTTGAGCAGTTCTTC. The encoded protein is CASSLTRGFEQFF.

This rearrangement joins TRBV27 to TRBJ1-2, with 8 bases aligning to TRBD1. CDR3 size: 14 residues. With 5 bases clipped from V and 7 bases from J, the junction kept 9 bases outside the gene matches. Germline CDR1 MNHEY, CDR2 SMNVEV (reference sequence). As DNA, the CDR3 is TGTGCCAGCAGTCCATCGACAGGGGATGGTGGCTACACCTTC. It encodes CASSPSTGDGGYTF.

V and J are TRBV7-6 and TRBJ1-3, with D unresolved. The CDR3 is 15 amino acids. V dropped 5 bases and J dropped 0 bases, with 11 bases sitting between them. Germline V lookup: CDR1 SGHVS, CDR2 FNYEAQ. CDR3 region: CASSPEVFSGNTIYF. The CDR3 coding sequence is TGTGCCAGCAGCCCGGAGGTGTTCTCTGGAAACACCATATATTTT.

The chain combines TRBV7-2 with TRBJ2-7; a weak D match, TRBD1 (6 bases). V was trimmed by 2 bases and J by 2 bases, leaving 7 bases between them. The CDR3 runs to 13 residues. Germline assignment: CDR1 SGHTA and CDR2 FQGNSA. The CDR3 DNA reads TGTGCCAGCAGCTTAACAGGGACCTACGAGCAGTACTTC. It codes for CASSLTGTYEQYF.

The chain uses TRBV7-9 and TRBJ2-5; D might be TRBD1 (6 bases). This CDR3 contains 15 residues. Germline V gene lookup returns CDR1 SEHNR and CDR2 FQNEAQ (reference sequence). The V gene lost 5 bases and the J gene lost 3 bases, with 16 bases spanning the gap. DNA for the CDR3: TGTGCCAGCAGCCTACGCGACAGGAACAAAGAGACCCAGTACTTC. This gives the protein CASSLRDRNKETQYF.

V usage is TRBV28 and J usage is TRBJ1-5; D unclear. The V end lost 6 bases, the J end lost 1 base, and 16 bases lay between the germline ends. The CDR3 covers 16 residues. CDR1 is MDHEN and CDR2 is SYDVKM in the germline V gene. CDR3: CASSPLLLRSNQPQHF. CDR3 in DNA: TGTGCCAGCAGCCCCCTCTTACTGAGAAGCAATCAGCCCCAGCATTTT.

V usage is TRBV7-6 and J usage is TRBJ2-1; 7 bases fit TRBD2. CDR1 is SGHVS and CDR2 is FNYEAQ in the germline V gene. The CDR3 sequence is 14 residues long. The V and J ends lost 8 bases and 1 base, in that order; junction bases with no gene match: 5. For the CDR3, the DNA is TGTGCCAGCGGGAGTAGCGGGTCCTACAATGAGCAGTTCTTC. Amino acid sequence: CASGSSGSYNEQFF.

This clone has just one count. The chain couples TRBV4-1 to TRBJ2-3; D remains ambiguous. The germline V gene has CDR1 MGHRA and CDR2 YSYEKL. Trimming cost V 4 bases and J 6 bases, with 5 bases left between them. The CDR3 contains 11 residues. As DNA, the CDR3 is TGCGCCAGCAGCCGAACGGATACGCAGTATTTT. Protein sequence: CASSRTDTQYF.

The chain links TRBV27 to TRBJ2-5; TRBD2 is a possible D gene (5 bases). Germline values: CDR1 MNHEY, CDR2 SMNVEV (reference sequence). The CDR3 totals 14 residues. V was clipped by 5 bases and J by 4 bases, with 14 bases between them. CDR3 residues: CASSPGSRGETQYF. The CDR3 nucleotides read TGTGCCAGCAGTCCGGGAAGTCGAGGAGAGACCCAGTACTTC.

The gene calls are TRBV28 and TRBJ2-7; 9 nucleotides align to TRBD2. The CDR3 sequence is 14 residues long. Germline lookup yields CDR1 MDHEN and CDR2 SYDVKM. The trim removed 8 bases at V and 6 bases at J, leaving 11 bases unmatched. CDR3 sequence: CASSPGTSIGEQYF. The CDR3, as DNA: TGTGCCAGCTCCCCCGGGACTAGCATCGGCGAGCAGTACTTC.

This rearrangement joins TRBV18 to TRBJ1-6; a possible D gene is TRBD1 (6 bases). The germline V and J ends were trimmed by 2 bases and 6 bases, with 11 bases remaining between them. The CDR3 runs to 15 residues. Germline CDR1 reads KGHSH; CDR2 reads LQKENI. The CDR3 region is CASSPFGQINSPLHF. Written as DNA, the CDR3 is TGTGCCAGCTCACCATTTGGACAGATTAATTCACCCCTCCACTTT.

CDR3 DNA: TGTGCCACCGGGACAGGGGTGAACACTGAAGCTTTCTTT. It codes for CATGTGVNTEAFF. The chain joins TRBV27 to TRBJ1-1, with 10 nucleotides matching TRBD1. Germline CDR1 is MNHEY and CDR2 is SMNVEV (reference sequence). J gave up 0 bases and V 10 bases, and 2 bases lay outside the gene matches. The CDR3 spans 13 residues.

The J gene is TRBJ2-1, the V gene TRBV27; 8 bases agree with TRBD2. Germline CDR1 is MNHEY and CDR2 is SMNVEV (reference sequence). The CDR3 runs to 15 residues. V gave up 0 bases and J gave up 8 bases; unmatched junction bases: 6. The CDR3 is CASSLSAGEVYEQFF. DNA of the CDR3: TGTGCCAGCAGTTTATCAGCGGGAGAGGTCTATGAGCAGTTCTTC.

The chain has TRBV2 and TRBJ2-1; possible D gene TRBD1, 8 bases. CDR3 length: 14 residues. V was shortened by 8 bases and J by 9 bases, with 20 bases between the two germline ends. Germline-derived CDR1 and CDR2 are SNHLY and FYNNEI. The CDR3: CASCGGRGRVEQFF. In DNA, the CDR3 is TGTGCCAGCTGCGGGGGCAGGGGGCGGGTTGAGCAGTTCTTC.

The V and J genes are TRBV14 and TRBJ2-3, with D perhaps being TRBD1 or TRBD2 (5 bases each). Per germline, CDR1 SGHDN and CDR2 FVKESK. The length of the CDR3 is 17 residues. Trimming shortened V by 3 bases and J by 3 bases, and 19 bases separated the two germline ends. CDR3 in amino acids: CASSQDTGFTRTDTQYF. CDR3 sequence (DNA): TGTGCCAGCAGCCAGGACACGGGGTTTACGAGGACAGATACGCAGTATTTT.

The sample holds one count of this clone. CDR3 nucleotide sequence: TGTGCCAGCAGCACGGGACAGTACTCAACTAATGAAAAACTGTTTTTT. It specifies CASSTGQYSTNEKLFF. The J gene is TRBJ1-4, the V gene TRBV7-9; TRBD1 matches at 7 bases. The V gene's germline CDR1 is SEHNR and CDR2 FQNEAQ (reference sequence). The CDR3 is 16 residues long. The junction had 6 bases not matched to a gene; V was cut back by 5 bases and J by 0 bases. Using reference TRBV7-9 and TRBJ1-4 for the parts outside the CDR3, the full variable domain is DTGVSQNPRHKITKRGQNVTFRCDPISEHNRLYWYRQTLGQGPEFLTYFQNEAQLEKSRLLSDRFSAERPKGSFSTLEIQRTEQGDSAMYLCASSTGQYSTNEKLFFGSGTQLSVL.

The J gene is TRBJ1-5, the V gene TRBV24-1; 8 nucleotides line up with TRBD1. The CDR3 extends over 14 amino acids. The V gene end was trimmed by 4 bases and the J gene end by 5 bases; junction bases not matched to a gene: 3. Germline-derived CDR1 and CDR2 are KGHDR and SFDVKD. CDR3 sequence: CATSDAQGDQPQHF. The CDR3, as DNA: TGTGCCACCAGTGACGCACAGGGGGATCAGCCCCAGCATTTT.

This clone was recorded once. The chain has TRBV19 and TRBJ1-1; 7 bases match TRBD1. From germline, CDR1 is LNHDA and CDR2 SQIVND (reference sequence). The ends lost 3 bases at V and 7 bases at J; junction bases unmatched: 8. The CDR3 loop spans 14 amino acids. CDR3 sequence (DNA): TGTGCCAGTAGTATTCGGGACAGTTTTATTGAAGCTTTCTTT. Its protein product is CASSIRDSFIEAFF.

This CDR3 is CASSLSTSSYEQYF. CDR3 nucleotide sequence: TGTGCCAGCAGTTTATCGACTAGCTCATACGAGCAGTACTTC. The chain recombines TRBV27 with TRBJ2-7; 7 bases align to TRBD2. V gave up 0 bases and J gave up 4 bases; unmatched junction bases: 3. The CDR3 consists of 14 residues. Germline lookup yields CDR1 MNHEY and CDR2 SMNVEV (reference sequence).

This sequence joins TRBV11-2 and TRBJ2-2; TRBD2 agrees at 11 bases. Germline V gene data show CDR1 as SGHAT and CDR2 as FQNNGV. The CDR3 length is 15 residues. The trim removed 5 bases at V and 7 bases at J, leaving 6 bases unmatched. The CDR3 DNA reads TGTGCCAGCAGCGCAAGACTAGCGGGGTTCGGGGAGCTGTTTTTT. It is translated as CASSARLAGFGELFF.

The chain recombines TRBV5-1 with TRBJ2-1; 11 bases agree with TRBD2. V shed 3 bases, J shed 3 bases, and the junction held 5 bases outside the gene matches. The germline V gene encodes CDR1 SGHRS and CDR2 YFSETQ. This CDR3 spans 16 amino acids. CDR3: CASSSGTSGGYNEQFF. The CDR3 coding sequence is TGCGCCAGCAGCTCCGGGACTAGCGGAGGCTACAATGAGCAGTTCTTC.